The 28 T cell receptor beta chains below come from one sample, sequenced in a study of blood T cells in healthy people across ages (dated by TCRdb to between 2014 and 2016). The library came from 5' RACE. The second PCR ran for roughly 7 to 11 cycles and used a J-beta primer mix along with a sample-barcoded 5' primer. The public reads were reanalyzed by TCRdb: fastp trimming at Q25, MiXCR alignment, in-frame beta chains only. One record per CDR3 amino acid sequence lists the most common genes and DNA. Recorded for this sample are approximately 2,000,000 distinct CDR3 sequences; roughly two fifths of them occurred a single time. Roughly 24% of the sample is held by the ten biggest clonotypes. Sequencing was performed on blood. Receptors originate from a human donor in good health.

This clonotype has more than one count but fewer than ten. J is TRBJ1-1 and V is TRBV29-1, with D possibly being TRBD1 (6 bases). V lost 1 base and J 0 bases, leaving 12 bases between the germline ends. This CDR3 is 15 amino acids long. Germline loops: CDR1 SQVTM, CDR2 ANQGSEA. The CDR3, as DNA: TGCAGCGTTGAAGGCGGACAGTTAATGAACACTGAAGCTTTCTTT. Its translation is CSVEGGQLMNTEAFF.

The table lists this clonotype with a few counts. CDR3 sequence: CSVDVPRLDNIQYF. The CDR3, as DNA: TGCAGCGTCGACGTCCCGAGACTGGATAACATTCAGTACTTC. The V call is TRBV29-1, the J call TRBJ2-4; D gene uncertain. The CDR3 consists of 14 residues. CDR1 and CDR2 from the germline V gene are SQVTM and ANQGSEA. V shed 6 bases and J shed 7 bases, with 19 bases lying between them.

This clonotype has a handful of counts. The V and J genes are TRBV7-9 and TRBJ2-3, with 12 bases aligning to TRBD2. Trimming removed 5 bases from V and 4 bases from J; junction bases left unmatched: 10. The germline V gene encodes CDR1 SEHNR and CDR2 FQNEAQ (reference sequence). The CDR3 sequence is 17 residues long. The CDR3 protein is CASSIRTSGAPADTQYF. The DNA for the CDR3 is TGTGCCAGCAGCATACGGACTAGCGGGGCCCCCGCAGATACGCAGTATTTT.

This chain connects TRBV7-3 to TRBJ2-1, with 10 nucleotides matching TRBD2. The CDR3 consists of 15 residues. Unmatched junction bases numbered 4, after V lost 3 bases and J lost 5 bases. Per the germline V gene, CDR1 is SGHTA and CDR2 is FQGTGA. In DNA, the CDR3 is TGTGCCAGCAGCTTGGGTAGCGGGGGGAACAATGAGCAGTTCTTC. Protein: CASSLGSGGNNEQFF.

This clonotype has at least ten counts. CDR3 protein: CASSLEAEGAQYF. DNA for the CDR3: TGTGCCAGCAGCTTAGAGGCGGAAGGGGCCCAGTACTTC. The chain carries TRBV7-2 and TRBJ2-5; possibly TRBD1 for D (5 bases). Germline V gene sequence: CDR1 SGHTA, CDR2 FQGNSA. Trimming took off 1 base at V and 9 bases at J, with 12 bases between the two ends. This CDR3 has 13 amino acids.

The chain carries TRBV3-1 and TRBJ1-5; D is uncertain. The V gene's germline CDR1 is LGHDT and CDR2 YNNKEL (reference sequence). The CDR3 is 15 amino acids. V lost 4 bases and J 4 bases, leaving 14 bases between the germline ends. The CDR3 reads CASSPLGGVNQPQHF. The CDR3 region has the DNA TGTGCCAGCAGCCCCCTAGGTGGGGTAAATCAGCCCCAGCATTTT.

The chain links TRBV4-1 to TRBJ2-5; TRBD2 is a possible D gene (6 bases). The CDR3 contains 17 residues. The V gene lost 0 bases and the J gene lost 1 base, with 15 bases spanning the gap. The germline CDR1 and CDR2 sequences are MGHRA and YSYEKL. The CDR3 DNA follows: TGCGCCAGCAGCCAAGATCGTGTCGGGAGAACCCAAGAGACCCAGTACTTC. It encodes CASSQDRVGRTQETQYF.

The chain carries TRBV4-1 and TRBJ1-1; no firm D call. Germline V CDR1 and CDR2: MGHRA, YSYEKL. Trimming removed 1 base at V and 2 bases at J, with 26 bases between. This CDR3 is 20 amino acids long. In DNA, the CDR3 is TGCGCCAGCAGCCAAGCAATCCGCGTGGGGATCTCAACGGCTAACACTGAAGCTTTCTTT. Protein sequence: CASSQAIRVGISTANTEAFF.

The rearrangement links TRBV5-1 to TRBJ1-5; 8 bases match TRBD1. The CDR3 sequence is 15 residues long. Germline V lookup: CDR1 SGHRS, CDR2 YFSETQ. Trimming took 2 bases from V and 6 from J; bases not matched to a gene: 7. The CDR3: CASSFGTGVSQPQHF. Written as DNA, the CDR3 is TGCGCCAGCAGCTTCGGGACAGGTGTCTCTCAGCCCCAGCATTTT.

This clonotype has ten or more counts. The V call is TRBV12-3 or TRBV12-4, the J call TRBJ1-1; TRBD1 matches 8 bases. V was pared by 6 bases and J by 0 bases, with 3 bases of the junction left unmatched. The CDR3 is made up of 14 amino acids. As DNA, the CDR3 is TGTGCCAGCAGCCCGACAGGGGTGAACACTGAAGCTTTCTTT. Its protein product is CASSPTGVNTEAFF.

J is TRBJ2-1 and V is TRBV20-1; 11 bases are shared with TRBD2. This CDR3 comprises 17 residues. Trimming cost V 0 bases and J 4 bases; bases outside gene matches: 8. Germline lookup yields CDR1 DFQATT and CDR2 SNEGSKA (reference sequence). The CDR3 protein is CSARDRRGLAVYNEQFF. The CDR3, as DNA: TGCAGTGCTAGAGATCGCAGGGGACTAGCGGTGTACAATGAGCAGTTCTTC.

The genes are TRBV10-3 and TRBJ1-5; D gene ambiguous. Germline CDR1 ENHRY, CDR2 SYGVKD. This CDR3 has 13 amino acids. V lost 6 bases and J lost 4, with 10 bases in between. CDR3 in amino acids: CAISLERNQPQHF. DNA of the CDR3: TGTGCCATCAGCTTGGAACGAAATCAGCCCCAGCATTTT.

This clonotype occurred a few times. The CDR3 is CASSPIPTGGYYEQYF. The DNA for the CDR3 is TGTGCCAGCAGCCCTATCCCGACAGGGGGCTATTACGAGCAGTACTTC. The chain recombines TRBV11-2 with TRBJ2-7; TRBD1 matches at 10 bases. This CDR3 comprises 16 residues. The germline V gene encodes CDR1 SGHAT and CDR2 FQNNGV. J gave up 4 bases and V 5 bases, and 11 bases lay outside the gene matches. The full variable domain, in which reference TRBV11-2 and TRBJ2-7 provide the parts outside the CDR3, is EAGVAQSPRYKIIEKRQSVAFWCNPISGHATLYWYQQILGQGPKLLIQFQNNGVVDDSQLPKDRFSAERLKGVDSTLKIQPAKLEDSAVYLCASSPIPTGGYYEQYFGPGTRLTVT.

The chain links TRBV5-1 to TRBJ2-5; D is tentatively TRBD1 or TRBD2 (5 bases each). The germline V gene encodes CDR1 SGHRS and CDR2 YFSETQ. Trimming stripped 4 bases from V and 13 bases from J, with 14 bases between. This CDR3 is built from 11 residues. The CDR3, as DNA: TGCGCCAGCAGCGACGGGGCCTTTGGGTACTTC. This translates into CASSDGAFGYF.

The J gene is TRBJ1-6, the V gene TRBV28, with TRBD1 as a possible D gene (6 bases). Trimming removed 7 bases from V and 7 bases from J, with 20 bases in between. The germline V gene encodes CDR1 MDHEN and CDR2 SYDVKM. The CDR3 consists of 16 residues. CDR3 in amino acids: CASNRPVRGANSPLHF. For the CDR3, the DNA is TGTGCCAGCAATCGACCAGTCAGGGGCGCGAATTCACCCCTCCACTTT.

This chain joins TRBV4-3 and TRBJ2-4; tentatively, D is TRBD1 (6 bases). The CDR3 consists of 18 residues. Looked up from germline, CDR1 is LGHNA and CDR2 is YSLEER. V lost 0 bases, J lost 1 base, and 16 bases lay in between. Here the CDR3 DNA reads TGCGCCAGCAGCCAAGAGAGGGACAACCCTCACGCCAAAAACATTCAGTACTTC. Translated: CASSQERDNPHAKNIQYF.

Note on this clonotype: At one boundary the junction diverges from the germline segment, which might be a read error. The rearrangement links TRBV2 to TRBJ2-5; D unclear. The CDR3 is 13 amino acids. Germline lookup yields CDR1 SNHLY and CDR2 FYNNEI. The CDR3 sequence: CTSSYILGETQYF. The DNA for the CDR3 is TGTACCAGCAGCTACATCCTCGGGGAGACCCAGTACTTC.

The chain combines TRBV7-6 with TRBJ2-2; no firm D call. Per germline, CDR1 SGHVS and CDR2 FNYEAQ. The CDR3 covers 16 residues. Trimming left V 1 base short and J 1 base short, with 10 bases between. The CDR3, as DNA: TGTGCCAGCAGCTTAGGTTCGGCAGGGAACACCGGGGAGCTGTTTTTT. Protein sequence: CASSLGSAGNTGELFF.

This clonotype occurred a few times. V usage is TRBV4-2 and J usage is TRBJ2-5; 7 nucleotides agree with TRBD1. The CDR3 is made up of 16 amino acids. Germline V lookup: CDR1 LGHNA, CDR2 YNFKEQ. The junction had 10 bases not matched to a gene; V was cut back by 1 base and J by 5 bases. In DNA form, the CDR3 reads TGTGCCAGCAGCCAAGGGTCAGGGACAGTGGGGGAGACCCAGTACTTC. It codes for CASSQGSGTVGETQYF.

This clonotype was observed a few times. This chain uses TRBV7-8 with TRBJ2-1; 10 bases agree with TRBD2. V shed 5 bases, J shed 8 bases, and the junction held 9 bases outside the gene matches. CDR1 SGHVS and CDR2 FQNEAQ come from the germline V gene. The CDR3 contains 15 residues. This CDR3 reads CASSPSGGASYEQFF. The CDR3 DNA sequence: TGTGCCAGCAGCCCAAGCGGGGGGGCAAGCTATGAGCAGTTCTTC.

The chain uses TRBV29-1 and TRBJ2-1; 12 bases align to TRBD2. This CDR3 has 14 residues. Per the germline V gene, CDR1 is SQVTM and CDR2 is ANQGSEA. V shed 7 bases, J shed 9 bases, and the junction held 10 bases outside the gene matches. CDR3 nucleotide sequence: TGCAGCGCCGTACTAGCGGGGGGCCCTAGTGAGCAGTTCTTC. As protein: CSAVLAGGPSEQFF.

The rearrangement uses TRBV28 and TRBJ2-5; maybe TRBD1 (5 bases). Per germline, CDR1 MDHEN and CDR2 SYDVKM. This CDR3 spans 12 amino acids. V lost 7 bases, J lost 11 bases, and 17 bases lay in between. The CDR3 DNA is TGTGCCAGCACTGGGGCCCCTAATGAGCAGTACTTC. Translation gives CASTGAPNEQYF.

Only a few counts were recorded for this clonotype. The CDR3 DNA reads TGTGCCATCAGTCCAGGCTCGAGGTGGGGAGGTTATAGCAATCAGCCCCAGCATTTT. Encoded protein: CAISPGSRWGGYSNQPQHF. The chain links TRBV10-3 to TRBJ1-5; D gene ambiguous. Trimming cost V 5 bases and J 0 bases, with 23 bases left between them. Germline V lookup: CDR1 ENHRY, CDR2 SYGVKD. The CDR3 loop spans 19 amino acids.

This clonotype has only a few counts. This CDR3 is CASSPIRGESYNEQFF. CDR3 in DNA: TGTGCCAGCAGCCCCATTCGGGGGGAATCCTACAATGAGCAGTTCTTC. The genes are TRBV6-2 or TRBV6-3 and TRBJ2-1; 7 bases match TRBD2. V lost 6 bases, J lost 1 base, and 9 bases stayed unmatched. The CDR3 loop spans 16 amino acids. CDR1 MNHEY and CDR2 SVGEGT come from the germline V gene.

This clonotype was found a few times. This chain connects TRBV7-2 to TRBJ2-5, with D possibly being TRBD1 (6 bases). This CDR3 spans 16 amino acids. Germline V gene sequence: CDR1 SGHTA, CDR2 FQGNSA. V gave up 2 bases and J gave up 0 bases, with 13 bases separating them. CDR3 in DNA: TGTGCCAGCAGCTTATTGTGGAACAGGGACCAAGAGACCCAGTACTTC. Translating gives CASSLLWNRDQETQYF.

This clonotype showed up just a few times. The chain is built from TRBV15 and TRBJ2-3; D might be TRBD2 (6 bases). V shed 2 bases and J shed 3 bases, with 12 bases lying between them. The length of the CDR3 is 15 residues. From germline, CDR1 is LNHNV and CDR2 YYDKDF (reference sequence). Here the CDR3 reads CATSRTRGETDTQYF. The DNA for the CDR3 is TGTGCCACCAGCAGAACCCGCGGGGAGACAGATACGCAGTATTTT.

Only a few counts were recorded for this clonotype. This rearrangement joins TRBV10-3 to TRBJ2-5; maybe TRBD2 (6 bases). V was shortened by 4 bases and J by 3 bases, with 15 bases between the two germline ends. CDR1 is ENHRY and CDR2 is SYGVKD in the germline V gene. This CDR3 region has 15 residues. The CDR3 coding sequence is TGTGCCATCAGTGCGCGGAGGGACCCCAAAGAGACCCAGTACTTC. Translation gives CAISARRDPKETQYF.

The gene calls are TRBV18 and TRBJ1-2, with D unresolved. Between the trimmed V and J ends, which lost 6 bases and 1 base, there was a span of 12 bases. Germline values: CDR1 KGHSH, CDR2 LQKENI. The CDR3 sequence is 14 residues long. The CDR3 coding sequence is TGTGCCAGCTCTCAAGGATGGTTTAACTATGGCTACACCTTC. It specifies CASSQGWFNYGYTF.